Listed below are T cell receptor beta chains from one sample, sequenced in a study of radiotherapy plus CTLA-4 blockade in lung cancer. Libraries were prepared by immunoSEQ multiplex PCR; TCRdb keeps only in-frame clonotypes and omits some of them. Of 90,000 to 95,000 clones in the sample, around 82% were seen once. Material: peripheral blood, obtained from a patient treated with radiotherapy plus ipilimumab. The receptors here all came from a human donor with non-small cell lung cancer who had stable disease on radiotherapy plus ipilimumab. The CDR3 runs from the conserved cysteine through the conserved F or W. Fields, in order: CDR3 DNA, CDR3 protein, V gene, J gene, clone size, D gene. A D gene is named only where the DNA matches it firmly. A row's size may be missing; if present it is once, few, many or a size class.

CDR3 DNA: TGTGCCGCTTCAGGGGTTCAGCCCCAGCATTTT; CDR3 protein: CAASGVQPQHF; V gene: TRBV28; J gene: TRBJ1-5; clone size: .; D gene: .
CDR3 DNA: TGTGCCAGCTCACCTTCTAGCGGGAGCTCCTACGAGCAGTACTTC; CDR3 protein: CASSPSSGSSYEQYF; V gene: TRBV18; J gene: TRBJ2-7; clone size: .; D gene: TRBD2
CDR3 DNA: TGTGCCAGCAGCTTAACAGGGTCAGGGACCCTGAACACTGAAGCTTTCTTT; CDR3 protein: CASSLTGSGTLNTEAFF; V gene: TRBV7-3; J gene: TRBJ1-1; clone size: .; D gene: .
CDR3 DNA: TGTGCCAGCAGTCGTGACAGGCGATTTACCTACGAGCAGTACTTC; CDR3 protein: CASSRDRRFTYEQYF; V gene: TRBV27; J gene: TRBJ2-7; clone size: .; D gene: .
CDR3 DNA: TGTGCCAGCAGCGGCGGACTAGCGGGTTCAGATTACGAGCAGTACTTC; CDR3 protein: CASSGGLAGSDYEQYF; V gene: TRBV9; J gene: TRBJ2-7; clone size: once; D gene: TRBD2
CDR3 DNA: TGTGCCAGCAGTGGGGGACAGGGGAATAGCAATCAGCCCCAGCATTTT; CDR3 protein: CASSGGQGNSNQPQHF; V gene: TRBV2; J gene: TRBJ1-5; clone size: few; D gene: TRBD1
CDR3 DNA: TGTGCTAGTGCTTCGGACCGGGACAGCTCCTACGAGCAGTACTTC; CDR3 protein: CASASDRDSSYEQYF; V gene: TRBV12-5; J gene: TRBJ2-7; clone size: .; D gene: TRBD1
CDR3 DNA: TGTGCCAGCACTGTGGGGGGACAGAGCAATCAGCCCCAGCATTTT; CDR3 protein: CASTVGGQSNQPQHF; V gene: TRBV18; J gene: TRBJ1-5; clone size: .; D gene: TRBD1
CDR3 DNA: TGTGCCAGCAGCTTAACAGGGGACGGGAGAAAGACCCAGTACTTC; CDR3 protein: CASSLTGDGRKTQYF; V gene: TRBV7-3; J gene: TRBJ2-5; clone size: .; D gene: .
CDR3 DNA: TGTGCCAGCAGCTCGACAGGGCTCACAGATACGCAGTATTTT; CDR3 protein: CASSSTGLTDTQYF; V gene: TRBV7-9; J gene: TRBJ2-3; clone size: .; D gene: TRBD1
CDR3 DNA: TGTGCCAGCAGGACTAGTTCCTACACAGATACGCAGTATTTT; CDR3 protein: CASRTSSYTDTQYF; V gene: TRBV6-6; J gene: TRBJ2-3; clone size: .; D gene: .
CDR3 DNA: TGTGCCAGCAGTTTTAGGTCGGGGGGGAAAGGGCAGTTCTTC; CDR3 protein: CASSFRSGGKGQFF; V gene: TRBV28; J gene: TRBJ2-1; clone size: .; D gene: TRBD2
CDR3 DNA: TGTGCCGACCAAGGGACACCTCTTAATTCACCCCTCCACTTT; CDR3 protein: CADQGTPLNSPLHF; V gene: TRBV21-1; J gene: TRBJ1-6; clone size: few; D gene: .
CDR3 DNA: TGTGCCAGCAGGCTAGCGGCAAAACAGGGGGAGCAGTACTTC; CDR3 protein: CASRLAAKQGEQYF; V gene: TRBV6-5; J gene: TRBJ2-7; clone size: few; D gene: .
CDR3 DNA: TGTGCCAGCAGCTCGCAGGGGGGAGTTCTCGAGCAGTACTTC; CDR3 protein: CASSSQGGVLEQYF; V gene: TRBV7-2; J gene: TRBJ2-7; clone size: .; D gene: .
CDR3 DNA: TGTGCCAGCACTCGACCTGAGGCAGGGACTGAAGCTTTCTTT; CDR3 protein: CASTRPEAGTEAFF; V gene: TRBV6-6; J gene: TRBJ1-1; clone size: .; D gene: .
CDR3 DNA: TGTGCCAGCAGTGAACTCCGAAATAGCAATCAGCCCCAGCATTTT; CDR3 protein: CASSELRNSNQPQHF; V gene: TRBV6-1; J gene: TRBJ1-5; clone size: .; D gene: .
CDR3 DNA: TGTGCCAGCAGCGTACGAGGCGCAACCTACGAGCAGTACTTC; CDR3 protein: CASSVRGATYEQYF; V gene: TRBV9; J gene: TRBJ2-7; clone size: .; D gene: .
CDR3 DNA: TGCAGCGTTGTTCAGGGCCGAGAGACCCAGTACTTC; CDR3 protein: CSVVQGRETQYF; V gene: TRBV29-1; J gene: TRBJ2-5; clone size: .; D gene: .
CDR3 DNA: TGTGCCAGTAGTATAGATCGGAATGAGCAGTTCTTC; CDR3 protein: CASSIDRNEQFF; V gene: TRBV19; J gene: TRBJ2-1; clone size: once; D gene: .
CDR3 DNA: TGTGCCAGCAGCCCCCCGCCGGGCAGGGAAGGCGAGACCCAGTACTTC; CDR3 protein: CASSPPPGREGETQYF; V gene: TRBV6-6; J gene: TRBJ2-5; clone size: .; D gene: .
CDR3 DNA: TGTGCCAGCAGTTCACTTCTTTCGGGGACTGAAGCTTTCTTT; CDR3 protein: CASSSLLSGTEAFF; V gene: TRBV27; J gene: TRBJ1-1; clone size: .; D gene: .
CDR3 DNA: TGTGCCAGCAGTTTGAGACTAGCGGGGAGCAATGAGCAGTTCTTC; CDR3 protein: CASSLRLAGSNEQFF; V gene: TRBV27; J gene: TRBJ2-1; clone size: .; D gene: TRBD2
CDR3 DNA: TGTGCCACCAGCAGAGACACAGGGGTTCTCTCCTACGAGCAGTACTTC; CDR3 protein: CATSRDTGVLSYEQYF; V gene: TRBV15; J gene: TRBJ2-7; clone size: .; D gene: TRBD1
CDR3 DNA: TGTGCCGAGGGGGGGTTCGGCTATGGCTACACCTTC; CDR3 protein: CAEGGFGYGYTF; V gene: TRBV11-2; J gene: TRBJ1-2; clone size: .; D gene: .
CDR3 DNA: TGTGCCAGCAGCTTAGGGATCTCCTACGAGCAGTACTTC; CDR3 protein: CASSLGISYEQYF; V gene: TRBV13; J gene: TRBJ2-7; clone size: .; D gene: .
CDR3 DNA: TGTGCCAGCAGATCTAGACACAGCTCCTACAATGAGCAGTTCTTC; CDR3 protein: CASRSRHSSYNEQFF; V gene: TRBV28; J gene: TRBJ2-1; clone size: few; D gene: .
CDR3 DNA: TGTGCCACCTGGACAGGGGGGTATGAAGCTTTCTTT; CDR3 protein: CATWTGGYEAFF; V gene: TRBV6-5; J gene: TRBJ1-1; clone size: .; D gene: TRBD1
CDR3 DNA: TGCGCCAGCAGCCCTGGACTAGAAAGGAGGAATGAGCAGTTCTTC; CDR3 protein: CASSPGLERRNEQFF; V gene: TRBV5-1; J gene: TRBJ2-1; clone size: .; D gene: TRBD2
CDR3 DNA: TGTGCCAGCAGCATCACGGGACTAGACTCCTACGAGCAGTACTTC; CDR3 protein: CASSITGLDSYEQYF; V gene: TRBV6-5; J gene: TRBJ2-7; clone size: .; D gene: TRBD2
CDR3 DNA: TGCGCCAGCAGTCAATCAGGGACAGAAGAGACCCAGTACTTC; CDR3 protein: CASSQSGTEETQYF; V gene: TRBV23-1; J gene: TRBJ2-5; clone size: .; D gene: TRBD1
CDR3 DNA: TGTGCCATCAGGACCGGGACAGGGGGTGAGTCACCCCTCCACTTT; CDR3 protein: CAIRTGTGGESPLHF; V gene: TRBV10-3; J gene: TRBJ1-6; clone size: .; D gene: TRBD1
CDR3 DNA: TGTGCCAGCAGTATTAATCTCGACTATGGCTACACCTTC; CDR3 protein: CASSINLDYGYTF; V gene: TRBV19; J gene: TRBJ1-2; clone size: few; D gene: .
CDR3 DNA: TGTGCCAGCAGCTTGACAGGGTATGACACTGAAGCTTTCTTT; CDR3 protein: CASSLTGYDTEAFF; V gene: TRBV13; J gene: TRBJ1-1; clone size: .; D gene: TRBD1
CDR3 DNA: TGTGCCAGTTTTCCCGGGACAGGGGAAGAGACCCAGTACTTC; CDR3 protein: CASFPGTGEETQYF; V gene: TRBV6-6; J gene: TRBJ2-5; clone size: .; D gene: TRBD1
CDR3 DNA: TGTGCCAGCAGCCAGGACCCCGGGACGGATGGAGGCAATGAGCAGTTCTTC; CDR3 protein: CASSQDPGTDGGNEQFF; V gene: TRBV4-2; J gene: TRBJ2-1; clone size: .; D gene: .
CDR3 DNA: TGTGCCAGCAGCCCGCATCGGAGCCTCGCGGGGGAAGAGACCCAGTACTTC; CDR3 protein: CASSPHRSLAGEETQYF; V gene: TRBV2; J gene: TRBJ2-5; clone size: .; D gene: TRBD2
CDR3 DNA: TGTGCCTCTCCCCAGACGGGAAAGGGCTACACCTTC; CDR3 protein: CASPQTGKGYTF; V gene: TRBV30; J gene: TRBJ1-2; clone size: .; D gene: .
CDR3 DNA: TGTGCCAGCAGCTCATACCAGGGGGCGCTGGGGGAGACCCAGTACTTC; CDR3 protein: CASSSYQGALGETQYF; V gene: TRBV11-2; J gene: TRBJ2-5; clone size: .; D gene: TRBD1
CDR3 DNA: TGCAGTGCTAGAGGGGATCAGCCCCAGCATTTT; CDR3 protein: CSARGDQPQHF; V gene: TRBV20-1; J gene: TRBJ1-5; clone size: .; D gene: .
CDR3 DNA: TGTGCCAGCACCCTCGGGACTTATTATCAGCCCCAGCATTTT; CDR3 protein: CASTLGTYYQPQHF; V gene: TRBV6-1; J gene: TRBJ1-5; clone size: .; D gene: .
CDR3 DNA: TGTGCCAGCAGTGCGGGGGCCGGAGCGGGGCTAAAACAAAATGAGCAGTTCTTC; CDR3 protein: CASSAGAGAGLKQNEQFF; V gene: TRBV6-1; J gene: TRBJ2-1; clone size: .; D gene: .
CDR3 DNA: TGTGCCAGCAGCTTGGGTCCGGCTTCTGGAAACACCATATATTTT; CDR3 protein: CASSLGPASGNTIYF; V gene: TRBV5-6; J gene: TRBJ1-3; clone size: .; D gene: .
CDR3 DNA: TGTGCCAGCAGCCAAGAAAGACAAACAGGTTATTTCGATGAGCAGTTCTTC; CDR3 protein: CASSQERQTGYFDEQFF; V gene: TRBV4-2; J gene: TRBJ2-1; clone size: .; D gene: .
CDR3 DNA: TGTGCCAGCAGTTCTTCAGGGGAAGGTCAGCCCCAGCATTTT; CDR3 protein: CASSSSGEGQPQHF; V gene: TRBV6-5; J gene: TRBJ1-5; clone size: .; D gene: .